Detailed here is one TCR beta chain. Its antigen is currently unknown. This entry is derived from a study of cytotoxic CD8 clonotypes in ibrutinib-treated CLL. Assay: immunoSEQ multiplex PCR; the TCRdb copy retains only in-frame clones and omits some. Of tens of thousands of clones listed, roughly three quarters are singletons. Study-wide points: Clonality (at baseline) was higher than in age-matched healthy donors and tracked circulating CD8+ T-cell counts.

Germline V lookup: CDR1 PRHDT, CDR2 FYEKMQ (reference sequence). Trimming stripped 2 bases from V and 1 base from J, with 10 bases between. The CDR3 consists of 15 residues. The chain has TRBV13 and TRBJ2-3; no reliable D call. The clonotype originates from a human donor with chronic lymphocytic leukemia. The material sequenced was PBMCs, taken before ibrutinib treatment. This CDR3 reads CASSLRSRGTDTQYF. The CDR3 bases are TGTGCCAGCAGCTTAAGGAGTCGTGGCACAGATACGCAGTATTTT.